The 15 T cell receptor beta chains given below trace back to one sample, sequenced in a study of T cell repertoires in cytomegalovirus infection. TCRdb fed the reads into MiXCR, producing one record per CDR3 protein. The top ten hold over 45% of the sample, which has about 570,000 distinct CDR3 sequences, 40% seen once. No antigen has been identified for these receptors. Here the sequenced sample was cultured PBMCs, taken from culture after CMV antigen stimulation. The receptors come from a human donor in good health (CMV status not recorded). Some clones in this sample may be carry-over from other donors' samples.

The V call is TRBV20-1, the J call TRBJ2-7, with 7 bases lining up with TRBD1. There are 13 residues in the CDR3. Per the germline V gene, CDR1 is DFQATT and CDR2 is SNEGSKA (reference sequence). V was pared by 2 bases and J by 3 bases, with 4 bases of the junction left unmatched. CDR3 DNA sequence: TGCAGTGCTAGAACAGGGGAATACTACGAGCAGTACTTC. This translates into CSARTGEYYEQYF.

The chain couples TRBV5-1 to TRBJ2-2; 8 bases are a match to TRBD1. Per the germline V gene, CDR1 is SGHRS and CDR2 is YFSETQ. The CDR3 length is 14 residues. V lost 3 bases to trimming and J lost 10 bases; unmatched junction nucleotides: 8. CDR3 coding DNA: TGCGCCAGCAGCTGGGACAGGCCCGGATTGGAGCTGTTTTTT. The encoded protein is CASSWDRPGLELFF.

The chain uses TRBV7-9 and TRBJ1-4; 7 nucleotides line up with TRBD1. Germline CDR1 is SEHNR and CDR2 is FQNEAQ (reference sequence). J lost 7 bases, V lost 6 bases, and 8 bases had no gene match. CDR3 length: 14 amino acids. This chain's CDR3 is CASSRTGAPEKLFF. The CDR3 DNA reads TGTGCCAGCAGTAGAACAGGGGCTCCTGAAAAACTGTTTTTT. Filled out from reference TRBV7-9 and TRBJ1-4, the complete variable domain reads DTGVSQNPRHKITKRGQNVTFRCDPISEHNRLYWYRQTLGQGPEFLTYFQNEAQLEKSRLLSDRFSAERPKGSFSTLEIQRTEQGDSAMYLCASSRTGAPEKLFFGSGTQLSVL.

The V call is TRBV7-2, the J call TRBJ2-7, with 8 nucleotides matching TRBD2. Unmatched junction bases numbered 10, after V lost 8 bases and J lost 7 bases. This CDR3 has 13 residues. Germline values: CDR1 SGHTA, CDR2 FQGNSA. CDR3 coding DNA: TGTGCCAGCCGGCGTGGCGGGGGGAATGAGCAGTACTTC. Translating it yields CASRRGGGNEQYF.

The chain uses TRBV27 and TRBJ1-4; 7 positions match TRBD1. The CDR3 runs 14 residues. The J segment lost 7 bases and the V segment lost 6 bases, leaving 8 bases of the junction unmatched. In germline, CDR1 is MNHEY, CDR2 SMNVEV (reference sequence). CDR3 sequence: CASSRQGWGEKLFF. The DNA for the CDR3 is TGTGCCAGCAGCCGACAGGGATGGGGTGAAAAACTGTTTTTT.

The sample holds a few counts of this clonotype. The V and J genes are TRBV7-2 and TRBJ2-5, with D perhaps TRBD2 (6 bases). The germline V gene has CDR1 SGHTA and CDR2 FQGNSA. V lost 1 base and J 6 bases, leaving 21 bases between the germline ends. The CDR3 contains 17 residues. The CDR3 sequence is CASSLGSPGVWKKTQYF. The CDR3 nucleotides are TGTGCCAGCAGCTTAGGGTCTCCGGGAGTATGGAAAAAGACCCAGTACTTC.

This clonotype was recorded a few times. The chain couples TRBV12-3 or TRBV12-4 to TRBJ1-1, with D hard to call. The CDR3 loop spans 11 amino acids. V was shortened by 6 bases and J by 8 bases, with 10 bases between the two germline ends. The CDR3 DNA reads TGTGCCAGCAGCTCGTCGGTGGAAGCTTTCTTT. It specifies CASSSSVEAFF.

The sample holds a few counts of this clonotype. The CDR3 spells CASSPGGGLVYEQYF. The CDR3 DNA is TGTGCCAGCTCACCCGGTGGAGGGCTAGTATACGAGCAGTACTTC. V is TRBV18 and J is TRBJ2-7; maybe TRBD2 (6 bases). Per germline, CDR1 KGHSH and CDR2 LQKENI. CDR3 size: 15 residues. V shed 3 bases and J shed 4 bases, with 16 bases lying between them.

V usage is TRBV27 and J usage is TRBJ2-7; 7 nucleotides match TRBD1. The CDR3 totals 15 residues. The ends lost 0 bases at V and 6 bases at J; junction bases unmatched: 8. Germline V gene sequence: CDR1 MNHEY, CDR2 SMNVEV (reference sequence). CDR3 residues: CASSLSIQGPSEQYF. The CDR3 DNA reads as TGTGCCAGCAGTTTATCGATACAGGGGCCCTCCGAGCAGTACTTC.

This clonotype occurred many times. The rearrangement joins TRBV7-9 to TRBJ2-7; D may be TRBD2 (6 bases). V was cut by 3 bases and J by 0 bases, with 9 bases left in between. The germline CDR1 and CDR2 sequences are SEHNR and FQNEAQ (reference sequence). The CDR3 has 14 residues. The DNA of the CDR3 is TGTGCCAGCAGCTTTAGCGGACCCTCCTACGAGCAGTACTTC. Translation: CASSFSGPSYEQYF.

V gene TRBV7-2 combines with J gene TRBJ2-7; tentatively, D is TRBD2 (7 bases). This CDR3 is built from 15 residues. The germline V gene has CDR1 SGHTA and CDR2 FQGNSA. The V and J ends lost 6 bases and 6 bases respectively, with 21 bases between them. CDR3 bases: TGTGCCAGCAGGATGACGGGGGGCCTCCTTGGCGAGCAGTACTTC. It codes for CASRMTGGLLGEQYF.

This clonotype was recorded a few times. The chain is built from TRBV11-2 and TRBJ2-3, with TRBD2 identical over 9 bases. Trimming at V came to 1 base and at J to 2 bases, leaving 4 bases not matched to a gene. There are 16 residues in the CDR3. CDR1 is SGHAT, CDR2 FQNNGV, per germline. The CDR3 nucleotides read TGTGCCAGCAGCTTAGGAGCGGGGGGACCCACAGATACGCAGTATTTT. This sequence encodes CASSLGAGGPTDTQYF.

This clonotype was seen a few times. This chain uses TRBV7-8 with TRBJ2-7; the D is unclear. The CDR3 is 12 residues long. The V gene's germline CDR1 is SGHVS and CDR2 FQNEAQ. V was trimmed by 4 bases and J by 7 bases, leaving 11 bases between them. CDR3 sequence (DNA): TGTGCCAGCAGCTGGCTGGTTGAGGAGCAGTACTTC. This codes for CASSWLVEEQYF.

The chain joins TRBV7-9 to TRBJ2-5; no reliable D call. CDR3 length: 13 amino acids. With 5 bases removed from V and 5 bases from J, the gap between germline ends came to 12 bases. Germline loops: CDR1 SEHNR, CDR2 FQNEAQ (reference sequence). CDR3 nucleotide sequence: TGTGCCAGCAGCAGCCCGACACGGGAGACCCAGTACTTC. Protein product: CASSSPTRETQYF. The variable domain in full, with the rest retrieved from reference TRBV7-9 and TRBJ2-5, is DTGVSQNPRHKITKRGQNVTFRCDPISEHNRLYWYRQTLGQGPEFLTYFQNEAQLEKSRLLSDRFSAERPKGSFSTLEIQRTEQGDSAMYLCASSSPTRETQYFGPGTRLLVL.

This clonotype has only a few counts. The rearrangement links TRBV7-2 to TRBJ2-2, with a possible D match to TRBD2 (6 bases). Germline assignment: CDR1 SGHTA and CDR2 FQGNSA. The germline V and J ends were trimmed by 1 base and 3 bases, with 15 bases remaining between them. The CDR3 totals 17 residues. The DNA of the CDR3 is TGTGCCAGCAGCTTAGGATTTGGCGGGGTGGACACCGGGGAGCTGTTTTTT. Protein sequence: CASSLGFGGVDTGELFF.